These 7 T cell receptor beta chains were sequenced from one sample in a study of T cell responses to AZD1222 COVID-19 vaccine. Produced via immunoSEQ multiplex PCR; TCRdb's table is partial and in-frame only. The sample contains 95,000 to 150,000 clones, roughly 89% of which appear only once. The source was peripheral blood, collected on day 0 of AZD1222 vaccination. The source is an adult in good health.

This rearrangement joins TRBV5-1 to TRBJ2-2; tentative D call: TRBD2 (6 bases). This CDR3 spans 14 amino acids. Trimming took off 0 bases at V and 7 bases at J, with 10 bases between the two ends. Germline values: CDR1 SGHRS, CDR2 YFSETQ. CDR3 in amino acids: CASSLAVGGGELFF. CDR3 nucleotides: TGCGCCAGCAGCTTGGCCGTCGGGGGCGGGGAGCTGTTTTTT.

This clone came up a few times. Other DNA sequences from this sample encode an identical CDR3 as well. The V gene is TRBV6-2 or TRBV6-3, the J gene TRBJ2-7; D perhaps matches TRBD2 (6 bases). V lost 6 bases, J lost 2 bases, and 8 bases lay in between. CDR3 size: 12 residues. Germline assignment: CDR1 MNHEY and CDR2 SVGEGT. The CDR3 DNA follows: TGTGCCAGCAGCCGGACTACCTACGAGCAGTACTTC. Translated, it gives CASSRTTYEQYF.

This chain uses TRBV19 with TRBJ1-1, with D unresolved. The germline V gene encodes CDR1 LNHDA and CDR2 SQIVND (reference sequence). The CDR3 is 11 amino acids. Trimming took 7 bases from V and 8 from J, leaving 11 bases between them. The CDR3 here is CASTSAFEAFF. CDR3 DNA: TGTGCCAGTACCTCAGCCTTCGAAGCTTTCTTT.

The gene calls are TRBV9 and TRBJ2-5; D unclear. The germline V and J ends were trimmed by 0 bases and 2 bases, with 8 bases remaining between them. The CDR3 is made up of 14 amino acids. The V gene's germline CDR1 is SGDLS and CDR2 YYNGEE. CDR3 in DNA: TGTGCCAGCAGCGTAGGAGCGTTTCAAGAGACCCAGTACTTC. Translated, it gives CASSVGAFQETQYF.

The chain recombines TRBV6-5 with TRBJ2-1; no reliable D call. The germline V and J ends were trimmed by 6 bases and 5 bases, with 17 bases remaining between them. CDR1 is MNHEY, CDR2 SVGAGI, per germline. This CDR3 contains 15 residues. CDR3 sequence: CASRPGPIPHNEQFF. DNA for the CDR3: TGTGCCAGCAGACCGGGTCCGATCCCGCACAATGAGCAGTTCTTC.

This clone was detected a few times. This rearrangement joins TRBV25-1 to TRBJ1-1; D is unresolved. V lost 0 bases, J lost 3 bases, and 8 bases lay in between. CDR1 and CDR2 (germline): MGHDK, SYGVNS. This CDR3 spans 14 amino acids. CDR3 in DNA: TGTGCCAGCAGTGAATATTACCGGGACACTGAAGCTTTCTTT. Protein product: CASSEYYRDTEAFF.

The V and J genes are TRBV7-9 and TRBJ2-1; 10 nucleotides agree with TRBD2. Trimming removed 2 bases from V and 7 bases from J; junction bases left unmatched: 11. Germline V gene sequence: CDR1 SEHNR, CDR2 FQNEAQ (reference sequence). CDR3 length: 17 amino acids. The CDR3 loop reads CASSLTRETSGSNEQFF. For the CDR3, the DNA is TGTGCCAGCAGCTTAACTCGAGAGACTAGCGGGTCTAATGAGCAGTTCTTC.